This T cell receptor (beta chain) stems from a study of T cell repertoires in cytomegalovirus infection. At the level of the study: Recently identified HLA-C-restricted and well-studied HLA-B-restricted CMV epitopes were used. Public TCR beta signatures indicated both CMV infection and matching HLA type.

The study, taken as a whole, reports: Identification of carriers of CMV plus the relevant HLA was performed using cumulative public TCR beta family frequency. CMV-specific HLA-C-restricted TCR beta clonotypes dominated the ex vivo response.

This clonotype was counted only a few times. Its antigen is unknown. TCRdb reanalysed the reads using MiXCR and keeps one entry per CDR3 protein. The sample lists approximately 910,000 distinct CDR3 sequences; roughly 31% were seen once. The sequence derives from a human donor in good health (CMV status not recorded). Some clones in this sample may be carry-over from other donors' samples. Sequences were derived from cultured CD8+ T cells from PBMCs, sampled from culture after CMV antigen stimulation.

Here the CDR3 DNA reads TGTGCCAGTAGTATTCCGGCAGATTACCACTATGGCTACACCTTC. Protein product: CASSIPADYHYGYTF. This chain uses TRBV19 with TRBJ1-2; D gene ambiguous. Germline CDR1 and CDR2: LNHDA and SQIVND (reference sequence). This CDR3 region has 15 residues. V was clipped by 3 bases and J by 3 bases, with 14 bases between them.